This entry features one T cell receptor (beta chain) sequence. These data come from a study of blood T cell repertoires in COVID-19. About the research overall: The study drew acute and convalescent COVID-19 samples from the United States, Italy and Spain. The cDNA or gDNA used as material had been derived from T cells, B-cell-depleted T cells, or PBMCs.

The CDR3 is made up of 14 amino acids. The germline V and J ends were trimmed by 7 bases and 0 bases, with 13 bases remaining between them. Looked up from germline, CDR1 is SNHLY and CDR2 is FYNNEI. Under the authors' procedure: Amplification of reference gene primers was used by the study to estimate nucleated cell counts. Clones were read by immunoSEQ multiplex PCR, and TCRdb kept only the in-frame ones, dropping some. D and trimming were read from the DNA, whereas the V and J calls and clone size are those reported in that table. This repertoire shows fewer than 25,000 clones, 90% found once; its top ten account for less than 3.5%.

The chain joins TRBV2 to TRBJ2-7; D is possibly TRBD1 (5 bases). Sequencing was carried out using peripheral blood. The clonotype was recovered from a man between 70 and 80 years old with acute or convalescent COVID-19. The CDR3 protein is CASTEQGFSYEQYF. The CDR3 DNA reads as TGTGCCAGCACTGAGCAGGGTTTCTCCTACGAGCAGTACTTC.